Listed here is a single T cell receptor beta chain. The sample is drawn from a study of blood T cell repertoires in COVID-19. Study context: COVID-19 samples collected from the United States, Italy and Spain covered acute and convalescent phases. Sources were T cells, B-cell-depleted T cells, or PBMCs; the material itself was cDNA or gDNA.

CDR1 is SGHTA and CDR2 is FQGNSA in the germline V gene. The CDR3 has 17 residues. With 1 base removed from V and 4 bases from J, the gap between germline ends came to 17 bases. Authors' data handling: Reference gene primer amplification yielded estimated nucleated cell counts. Clones were sequenced by immunoSEQ multiplex PCR, and TCRdb holds only the in-frame ones, with some missing. The V and J calls and clone size were taken over from that table, and D and trimming were inferred from the DNA. The sample consists of a few hundred thousand clones, about 92% of them appearing once. Two consecutive negative NP/OP PCR tests, clearance, or resolved symptoms defined Cohort 3 recovery.

The sample comprised PBMCs or T cells enriched from blood (not recorded which). The rearrangement joins TRBV7-2 to TRBJ2-1, with TRBD2 as a possible D gene (7 bases). The origin of this receptor is a woman under 40 who had recovered from COVID-19. This CDR3 reads CASSLVHLGGQYNEQFF. The CDR3 DNA is TGTGCCAGCAGCTTAGTGCATCTCGGGGGGCAGTACAATGAGCAGTTCTTC.